This T cell receptor beta chain derives from a study of shared clonotypes between healthy human individuals. Study information: There were three CD4 naive, three CD4 memory, two CD8 naive and one CD8 memory plates per donor.

V lost 2 bases to trimming and J lost 6 bases; unmatched junction nucleotides: 9. The CDR3 is 15 amino acids. Looked up from germline, CDR1 is SGHDT and CDR2 is YYEEEE. Naive CD8 cells lacked CD45RO, underwent positive selection for CCR7 and left out terminally differentiated effector memory CD45RA+ cells. Every one of the donors was a Caucasian adult that lived in Nashville, Tennessee. Each subset's genomic DNA was split evenly across several immunoSEQ plates. Original processing methods: Junction-only sequences produced by ImmunoSEQ had no quality scores, so filtering differed. The assay was immunoSEQ multiplex PCR, and TCRdb's table has in-frame clones only and misses some. The D gene and trimming were derived from the DNA, and the V and J assignments and clone size from that table. The repertoire holds a few million clones, with about 93% as singletons.

The sequencing sample was made of naive CD8+ T cells from PBMCs. The chain employs TRBV5-6 and TRBJ1-2; TRBD1 matches at 8 bases. The sequence came from a man aged 18 to 35 in good health. Some clones in this sample may be carry-over from other donors' samples. The CDR3 DNA reads TGTGCCAGCAGCTTCGCGACAGGGGTTCGTGATGGCTACACCTTC. Translated, it gives CASSFATGVRDGYTF.